This T cell receptor beta chain was identified during a study of cytotoxic CD8 clonotypes in ibrutinib-treated CLL. In the study overall: Within the patient group, 11 were relapsed/refractory and over 14 treatment-naive, and approximately 17 were IGHV unmutated. Patients gave response samples after a median about 12 months of treatment, range 6 to 36.

Method: immunoSEQ multiplex PCR; TCRdb's copy keeps in-frame clones and lacks some. The profile shows around 250,000 clones, roughly 70% of them singletons. A few counts support this clone. The antigen is not known. General study points: Increased clonality at ibrutinib response gave way to a return toward baseline at progression. Shared public clonotypes were rare, and on treatment they either got smaller or stayed the same.

The germline V gene has CDR1 MNHEY and CDR2 SVGAGI. Trimming cost V 8 bases and J 4 bases, with 18 bases left between them. This CDR3 has 15 amino acids. This clonotype originated in a human donor with chronic lymphocytic leukemia. Sequencing used PBMCs, obtained after 24 months of ibrutinib treatment. The chain carries TRBV6-5 and TRBJ2-1; D gene uncertain. CDR3 nucleotide sequence: TGTGCCAGCCTACCCTTGTCACGGGCTTACAATGAGCAGTTCTTC. Amino acid sequence: CASLPLSRAYNEQFF.